This T cell receptor (beta chain) was documented in a study of control samples from healthy donors and cancer patients. The repertoire was sequenced with immunoSEQ multiplex PCR; TCRdb's copy has only in-frame clones and lacks some. Counted here are approximately 150,000 clones, roughly 89% occurring once; the ten biggest clones make up approximately 7.2%. The J segment lost 7 bases and the V segment lost 2 bases, leaving 3 bases of the junction unmatched. This CDR3 is 12 amino acids long. Germline-derived CDR1 and CDR2 are GTSNPN and SVGIG (reference sequence). This clone has a single count. This sequence was found in a man aged 18 to 30 in good health. This chain links TRBV30 with TRBJ2-7; the match to TRBD1 covers 9 bases. Source material: blood. DNA of the CDR3: TGTGCCTGGAGTACAGGGGGCTGGGAGCAGTACTTC. Its translation: CAWSTGGWEQYF.